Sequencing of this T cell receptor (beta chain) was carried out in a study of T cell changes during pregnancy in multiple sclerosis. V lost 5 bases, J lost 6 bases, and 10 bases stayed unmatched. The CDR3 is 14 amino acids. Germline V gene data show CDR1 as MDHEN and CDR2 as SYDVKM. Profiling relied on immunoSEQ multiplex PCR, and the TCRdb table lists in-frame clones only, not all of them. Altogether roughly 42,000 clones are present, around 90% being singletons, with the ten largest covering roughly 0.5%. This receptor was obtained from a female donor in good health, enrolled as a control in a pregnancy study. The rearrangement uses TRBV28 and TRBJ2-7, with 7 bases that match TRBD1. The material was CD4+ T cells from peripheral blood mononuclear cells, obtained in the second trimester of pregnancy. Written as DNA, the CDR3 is TGTGCCAGCAGTCCCCACGACAGGGCACTCGAGCAGTACTTC. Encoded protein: CASSPHDRALEQYF. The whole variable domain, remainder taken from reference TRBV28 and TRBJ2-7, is DVKVTQSSRYLVKRTGEKVFLECVQDMDHENMFWYRQDPGLGLRLIYFSYDVKMKEKGDIPEGYSVSREKKERFSLILESASTNQTSMYLCASSPHDRALEQYFGPGTRLTVT.